The TCR beta chain under discussion was sequenced for a study of T-cell reconstitution after alpha-beta-depleted transplantation in children. Unique molecular identifiers featured in how the TCRbeta library was prepared. TCRdb used MiXCR to reprocess the PCR reads, holding one entry per CDR3 protein. The sample shows 150,000 to 250,000 distinct CDR3 sequences, about 14% of them seen only once. Trimming at V came to 0 bases and at J to 3 bases, leaving 9 bases not matched to a gene. The CDR3 sequence is 17 residues long. The germline gives CDR1 MGHDK, CDR2 SYGVNS. About this clonotype itself: A much larger clone differs by one base, so this may be a read error.

The sequence derives from a human donor who donated a stem cell graft to a child with acute lymphoblastic leukemia. This chain joins TRBV25-1 and TRBJ2-7; 9 nucleotides align to TRBD2. The source was PBMCs from the stem cell graft donor, collected from the stem cell graft. The CDR3 is CASSEYFGISGSYEQYF. The CDR3 bases are TGTGCCAGCAGTGAATATTTTGGGATTAGCGGGAGCTACGAGCAGTACTTC.